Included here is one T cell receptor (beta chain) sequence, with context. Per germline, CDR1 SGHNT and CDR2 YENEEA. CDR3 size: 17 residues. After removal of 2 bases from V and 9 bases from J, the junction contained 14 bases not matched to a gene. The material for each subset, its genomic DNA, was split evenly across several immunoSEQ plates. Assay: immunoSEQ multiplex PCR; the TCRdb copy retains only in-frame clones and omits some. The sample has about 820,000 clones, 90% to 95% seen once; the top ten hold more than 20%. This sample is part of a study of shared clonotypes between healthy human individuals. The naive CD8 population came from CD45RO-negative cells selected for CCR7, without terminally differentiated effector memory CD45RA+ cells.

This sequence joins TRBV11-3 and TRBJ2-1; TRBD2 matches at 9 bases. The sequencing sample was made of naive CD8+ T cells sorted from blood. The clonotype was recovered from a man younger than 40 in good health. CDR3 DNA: TGTGCCAGCAGCTTAAAATCGGTCGGGACTAGCACCTCTGAGCAGTTCTTC. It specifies CASSLKSVGTSTSEQFF.